The 3 T cell receptor delta chains reported below all come from one sample, sequenced in a study of γδ T cells in repeated Plasmodium falciparum infection. Bulk repertoires came from Vgamma9/Vdelta2+ or Vdelta2-negative gammadelta T cells flow-sorted from PBMC. TCRdb applied CATT to the multiplex PCR reads for clone calling. The table includes tens of thousands of delta-chain clones, approximately 2% detected once. Specimen: gamma-delta T cells from blood. Source of these receptors: a pool of human donors (malaria-infected and uninfected, not separated).

This clone has ten or more counts. A far larger clone is off by one base, so a read error is likely. Other nucleotide sequences in the sample specify the same CDR3. The chain has TRDV2 and TRDJ1, with 9 bases that match TRDD3. The CDR3 spans 18 residues. Germline V gives CDR1 GEAIGNYY, CDR2 EKD. J lost 5 bases, V lost 0 bases, and 15 bases had no gene match. The CDR3 DNA is TGTGCCTGTGACACCGGTTCCTTACTGGGGGAGCACCCTGATAAACTCATCTTT. Translation: CACDTGSLLGEHPDKLIF.

This clone was picked up many times. A far larger clone is only one base removed, so a read error is likely. The same CDR3 is also encoded by other DNA sequences in this sample. The chain joins TRDV1 to TRDJ1; 10 positions agree with TRDD3. TCRdb carries no J gene annotation; the J gene was assigned here by matching the DNA with germline. CDR1 is TSWWSYY, CDR2 QGS, per germline. The CDR3 has 20 residues. The V and J ends lost 1 base and 8 bases, in that order; junction bases with no gene match: 22. CDR3: CALGEQFHVLGDFAHLKLIF. The CDR3 bases are TGTGCTCTTGGGGAACAATTTCACGTACTGGGGGATTTTGCACATTTGAAACTCATCTTT.

Worth noting for this clone: Only one base separates this from a far larger clonotype, so it likely reflects a read error. Distinct nucleotide sequences in the sample also encode this CDR3. The chain has TRDV1 and TRDJ4, with 7 bases identical to TRDD3. TCRdb is silent on the J gene; assignment here came from matching the DNA to germline. Germline CDR1 TSWWSYY, CDR2 QGS. The ends lost 0 bases at V and 3 bases at J; junction bases unmatched: 22. There are 20 residues in the CDR3. CDR3 protein: CALGELRIYLGYASRGPLIF. The CDR3 DNA reads as TGTGCTCTTGGGGAACTAAGAATCTACCTAGGATACGCAAGTAGGGGACCCCTGATCTTT.